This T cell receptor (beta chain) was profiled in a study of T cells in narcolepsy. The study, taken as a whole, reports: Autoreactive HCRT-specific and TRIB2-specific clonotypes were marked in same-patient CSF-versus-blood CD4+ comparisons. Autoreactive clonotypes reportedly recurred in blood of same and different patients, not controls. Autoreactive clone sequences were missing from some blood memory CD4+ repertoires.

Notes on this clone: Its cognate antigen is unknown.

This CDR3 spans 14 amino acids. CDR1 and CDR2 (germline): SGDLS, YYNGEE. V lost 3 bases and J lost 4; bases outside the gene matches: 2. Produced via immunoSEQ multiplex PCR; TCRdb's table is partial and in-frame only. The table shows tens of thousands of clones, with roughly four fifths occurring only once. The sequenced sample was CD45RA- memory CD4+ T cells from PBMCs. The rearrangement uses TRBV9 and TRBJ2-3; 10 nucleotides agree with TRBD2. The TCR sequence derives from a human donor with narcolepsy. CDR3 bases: TGTGCCAGCAGCGAGCGGGGGGGCCCAGATACGCAGTATTTT. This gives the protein CASSERGGPDTQYF.